This entry describes one T cell receptor beta chain. Its antigen is undetermined. Both TRBC1 and TRBC2 were covered by a beta constant-region primer of two equimolar oligonucleotides. Four rounds of PCR amplified the ligated cDNA using nested alpha and beta constant-region primers plus SP2. TCRdb processed the UMI-ligation and nested PCR reads anew with MiXCR; each CDR3 protein has one entry. The table has over 110,000 distinct CDR3 sequences, approximately 20% seen once; the top ten hold roughly 0.63%. This sample was taken from a study of naive and memory T cell subsets. Germline V gene data show CDR1 as MNHEY and CDR2 as SVGAGI. V lost 4 bases to trimming and J lost 10 bases, with 20 bases between them. The CDR3 is 15 amino acids. Overall study findings and caveats: Possibly reflecting memory cells re-expressing CD45RA, a few larger clonotypes occurred in naive repertoires, especially CD8.

Specimen: naive CD8+ T cells from blood. This chain joins TRBV6-5 and TRBJ2-1; no reliable D call. The clonotype was recovered from a human donor in good health. The CDR3 nucleotides are TGTGCCAGCAGTTTAAACATAGATCCCTTGGCGGAGCAGTTCTTC. Protein product: CASSLNIDPLAEQFF.